This T cell receptor beta chain was captured in a study of T cell responses to AZD1222 COVID-19 vaccine. This table comes from immunoSEQ multiplex PCR, and its TCRdb copy is limited to in-frame clones, with some not included. Among 90,000 to 150,000 clones, approximately 90% were seen once, and the ten largest hold 7.1%. V lost 3 bases, J lost 2 bases, and 5 bases lay in between. CDR3 length equals 12 residues. The sequence was collected from an adult who received the AZD1222 COVID-19 vaccine. The starting material was peripheral blood, obtained 28 days after the second AZD1222 dose. The V call is TRBV12-3 or TRBV12-4, the J call TRBJ2-7, with D possibly TRBD2 on 5 matching bases. The CDR3, as DNA: TGTGCCAGCAGTTTCGGGGCCTACGAGCAGTACTTC. This translates into CASSFGAYEQYF.